This TCR beta chain is drawn from a study of shared clonotypes between healthy human individuals. The ends lost 4 bases at V and 1 base at J; junction bases unmatched: 5. The germline V gene encodes CDR1 MNHEY and CDR2 SVGAGI. The CDR3 is 16 amino acids. Method: immunoSEQ multiplex PCR; TCRdb's copy keeps in-frame clones and lacks some. The sample contains a few million clones, just over 90% of which appear only once. The sequencing input was naive CD4+ T cells sorted from blood. Subset noted: CD45RA+ positively selected. The V call is TRBV6-5, the J call TRBJ2-7, with 12 bases matching TRBD2. This receptor was identified in a man aged 18 to 29 in good health. CDR3 in amino acids: CASSSLTSGRSYEQYF. Written as DNA, the CDR3 is TGTGCCAGCAGTTCTTTGACTAGCGGGAGATCCTACGAGCAGTACTTC.